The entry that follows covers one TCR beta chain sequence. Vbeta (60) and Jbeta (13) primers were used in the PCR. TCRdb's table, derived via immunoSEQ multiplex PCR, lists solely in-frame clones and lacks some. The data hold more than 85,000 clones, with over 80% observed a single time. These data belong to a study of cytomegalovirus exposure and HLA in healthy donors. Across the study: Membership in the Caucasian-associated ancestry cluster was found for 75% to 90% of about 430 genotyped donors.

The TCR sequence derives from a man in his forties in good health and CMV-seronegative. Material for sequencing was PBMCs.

The CDR3 region is CASRRQGSAEAFF. The DNA for the CDR3 is TGTGCCAGCAGGCGGCAGGGCTCCGCTGAAGCTTTCTTT. The chain has TRBV18 and TRBJ1-1; D possibly corresponds to TRBD1 (5 bases). The germline CDR1 and CDR2 sequences are KGHSH and LQKENI. The CDR3 extends over 13 amino acids. The V gene lost 8 bases and the J gene lost 6 bases, with 16 bases spanning the gap.